This section outlines one TCR beta chain sequence together with its context. Its antigen remains unidentified. As for the donors, each was a healthy bone marrow donor. This CDR3 contains 16 residues. Germline-derived CDR1 and CDR2 are MGHRA and YSYEKL. Trimming removed 0 bases at V and 7 bases at J, with 19 bases between. The record originates from a study of cytomegalovirus exposure and HLA in healthy donors. General study results and limits: The authors later found TCR association rates varying by HLA locus, with DRB1 most and HLA-C fewest.

PCR used 60 Vbeta primers and 13 Jbeta primers. Clones were read by immunoSEQ multiplex PCR, and TCRdb kept only the in-frame ones, dropping some. This listing includes about 140,000 clones. The sequencing input was PBMCs. The clonotype was recovered from a male donor in good health and CMV-seronegative. J is TRBJ2-7 and V is TRBV4-1; D perhaps matches TRBD1 (7 bases). In nucleotides, the CDR3 is TGCGCCAGCAGCCAAGAGCCCCCAGGGGGGTTGGGTGAGCAGTACTTC. It encodes CASSQEPPGGLGEQYF.